The rows below give T cell receptor beta chains drawn from one sample of a study of T cells expressing NK-cell markers. From its re-call of the 5' RACE reads, TCRdb lists each CDR3 protein once, without DNA. This sample's table reports about 550,000 distinct CDR3 sequences. Sequenced input: blood T cells: a sorted CD56 or NKG2C T cell subset, CD4+ or CD8+ T cells, or bulk PBMC T cells (not recorded which). These receptors were collected from a man between 18 and 35 years old in good health. The CDR3 runs from the conserved cysteine through the conserved F or W. Fields, in order: V gene, J gene, CDR3 protein.

V: TRBV6-1
J: TRBJ1-5
CDR3: CADGAGGNQPQHF

V: TRBV5-6
J: TRBJ2-1
CDR3: CASSLVQGRHNEQFF

V: TRBV7-3
J: TRBJ2-2
CDR3: CASSRVEFSGRSTGELFF

V: TRBV29-1
J: TRBJ2-3
CDR3: CSVWDRGKITDTQYF

V: TRBV12-3/TRBV12-4
J: TRBJ2-3
CDR3: CASRSGTSLDTQYF

V: TRBV6-5
J: TRBJ2-5
CDR3: CASSYPTGGPETQYF

V: TRBV7-8
J: TRBJ1-1
CDR3: CASSSVSLGPEAFF

V: TRBV29-1
J: TRBJ1-5
CDR3: CSAATGTGDQPQHF

V: TRBV5-6
J: TRBJ2-1
CDR3: CASSLGQSHNEQFF

V: TRBV10-3
J: TRBJ1-3
CDR3: CAISESGAGGNTIYF

V: TRBV7-2
J: TRBJ2-7
CDR3: CASSFLTDVPYEQYF

V: TRBV28
J: TRBJ2-1
CDR3: CASSFGQREQFF

V: TRBV10-1
J: TRBJ1-3
CDR3: CASKGTSGNTIYF

V: TRBV24-1
J: TRBJ2-1
CDR3: CATSDLRTVKQFF

V: TRBV27
J: TRBJ1-6
CDR3: CASSLQPLHSPLHF

V: TRBV5-1
J: TRBJ1-3
CDR3: CASSLGDRNSGNTIYF

V: TRBV6-5
J: TRBJ1-2
CDR3: CASRPLFGYTF

V: TRBV5-1
J: TRBJ2-1
CDR3: CASSYISSQEYEQFF

V: TRBV20-1
J: TRBJ2-7
CDR3: CSAPFGASVNEQYF

V: TRBV6-5
J: TRBJ1-1
CDR3: CASKEGQGGTGVTEAFF

V: TRBV12-3/TRBV12-4
J: TRBJ2-1
CDR3: CASRNGLAGRYEQFF

V: TRBV7-9
J: TRBJ2-7
CDR3: CASSPTGAPYEQYF

V: TRBV3-1
J: TRBJ2-5
CDR3: CASSHHTSGPETQYF

V: TRBV9
J: TRBJ2-3
CDR3: CASRGGRGGDTQYF

V: TRBV7-8
J: TRBJ1-3
CDR3: CASSSLTGTGVGNTIYF

V: TRBV11-2
J: TRBJ2-5
CDR3: CASSPRVLAGVQETQYF

V: TRBV15
J: TRBJ2-7
CDR3: CATSPRQGLHEQYF

V: TRBV29-1
J: TRBJ2-3
CDR3: CSVESGKGPSTDTQYF

V: TRBV24-1
J: TRBJ2-2
CDR3: CATSELERSGELFF

V: TRBV5-1
J: TRBJ2-3
CDR3: CASKRREMSDTQYF

V: TRBV7-2
J: TRBJ2-2
CDR3: CASSITGGWQTGELFF

V: TRBV6-1
J: TRBJ2-2
CDR3: CASKNIANTGELFF

V: TRBV5-1
J: TRBJ1-2
CDR3: CASSFRTGGDGYTF

V: TRBV3-1
J: TRBJ1-1
CDR3: CASSATGNTEAFF

V: TRBV12-3/TRBV12-4
J: TRBJ2-7
CDR3: CASSLSWYEQYF

V: TRBV5-1
J: TRBJ2-3
CDR3: CASSLAGTRTITDTQYF

V: TRBV15
J: TRBJ1-4
CDR3: CATSDKGARGLFF

V: TRBV9
J: TRBJ2-3
CDR3: CASSVDVSGGRLDTQYF

V: TRBV11-3
J: TRBJ2-3
CDR3: CASSLGAREGPPDTQYF